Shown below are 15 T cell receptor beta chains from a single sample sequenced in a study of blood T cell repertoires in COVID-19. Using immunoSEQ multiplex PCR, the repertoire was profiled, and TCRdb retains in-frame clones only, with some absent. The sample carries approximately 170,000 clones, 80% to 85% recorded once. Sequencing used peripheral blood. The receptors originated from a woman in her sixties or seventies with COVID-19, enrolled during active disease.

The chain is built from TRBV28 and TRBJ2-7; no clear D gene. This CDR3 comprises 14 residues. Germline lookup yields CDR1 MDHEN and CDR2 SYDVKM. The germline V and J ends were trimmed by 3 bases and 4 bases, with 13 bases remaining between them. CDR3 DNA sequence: TGTGCCAGCAGTTTTTCCCTACTCCCTTACGAGCAGTACTTC. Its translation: CASSFSLLPYEQYF. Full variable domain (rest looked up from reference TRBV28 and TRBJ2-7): DVKVTQSSRYLVKRTGEKVFLECVQDMDHENMFWYRQDPGLGLRLIYFSYDVKMKEKGDIPEGYSVSREKKERFSLILESASTNQTSMYLCASSFSLLPYEQYFGPGTRLTVT.

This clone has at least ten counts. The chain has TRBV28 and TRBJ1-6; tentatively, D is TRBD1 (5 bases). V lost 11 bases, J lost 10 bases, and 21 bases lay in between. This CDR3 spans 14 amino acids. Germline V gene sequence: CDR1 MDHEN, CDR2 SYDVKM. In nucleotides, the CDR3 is TGTGCCTTAAAGCCTACCAGGGATGGCTCACCCCTCCACTTT. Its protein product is CALKPTRDGSPLHF.

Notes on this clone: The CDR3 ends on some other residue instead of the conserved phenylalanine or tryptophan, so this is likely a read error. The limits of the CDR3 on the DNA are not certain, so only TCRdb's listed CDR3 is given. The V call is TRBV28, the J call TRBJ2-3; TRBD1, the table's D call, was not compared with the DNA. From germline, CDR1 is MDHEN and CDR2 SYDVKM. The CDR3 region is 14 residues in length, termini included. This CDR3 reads CASSPPPGTGIQFR.

CDR3 sequence (DNA): TGTGCCATCAGAGGGACTAGCGGGATAGAGACCCAGTACTTC. Translated, it gives CAIRGTSGIETQYF. This sequence joins TRBV10-3 and TRBJ2-5; 13 bases map to TRBD2. Trimming at V came to 6 bases and at J to 4 bases, leaving 2 bases not matched to a gene. The germline V gene has CDR1 ENHRY and CDR2 SYGVKD. The CDR3 length is 14 residues.

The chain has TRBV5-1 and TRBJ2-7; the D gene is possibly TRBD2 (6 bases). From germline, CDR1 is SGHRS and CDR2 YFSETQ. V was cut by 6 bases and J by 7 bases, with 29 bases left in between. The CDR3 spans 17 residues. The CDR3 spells CASTPSGLGSVGGEQYF. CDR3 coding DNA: TGCGCCAGCACCCCCTCTGGACTGGGATCGGTGGGGGGTGAGCAGTACTTC.

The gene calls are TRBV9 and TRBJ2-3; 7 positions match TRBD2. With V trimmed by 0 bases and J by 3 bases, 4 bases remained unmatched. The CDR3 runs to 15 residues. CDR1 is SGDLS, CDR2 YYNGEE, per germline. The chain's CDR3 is CASSVGGGPTDTQYF. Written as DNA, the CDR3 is TGTGCCAGCAGCGTAGGGGGAGGGCCTACAGATACGCAGTATTTT. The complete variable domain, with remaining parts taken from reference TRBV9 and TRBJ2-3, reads DSGVTQTPKHLITATGQRVTLRCSPRSGDLSVYWYQQSLDQGLQFLIQYYNGEERAKGNILERFSAQQFPDLHSELNLSSLELGDSALYFCASSVGGGPTDTQYFGPGTRLTVL.

CDR3 region: CASMSVAGTNEKLFF. As DNA, the CDR3 is TGTGCCAGTATGTCCGTGGCAGGGACTAATGAAAAACTGTTTTTT. The chain couples TRBV19 to TRBJ1-4, with D tentatively TRBD1 (5 bases). In germline, CDR1 is LNHDA, CDR2 SQIVND (reference sequence). Trimming left V 7 bases short and J 2 bases short, with 14 bases between. This CDR3 has 15 amino acids. The whole variable domain, filled in from reference TRBV19 and TRBJ1-4, reads DGGITQSPKYLFRKEGQNVTLSCEQNLNHDAMYWYRQDPGQGLRLIYYSQIVNDFQKGDIAEGYSVSREKKESFPLTVTSAQKNPTAFYLCASMSVAGTNEKLFFGSGTQLSVL.

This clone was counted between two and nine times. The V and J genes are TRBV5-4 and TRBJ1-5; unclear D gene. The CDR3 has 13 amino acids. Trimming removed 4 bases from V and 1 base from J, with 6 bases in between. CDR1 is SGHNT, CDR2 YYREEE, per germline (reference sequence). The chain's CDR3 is CASSEGSNQPQHF. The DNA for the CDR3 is TGTGCCAGCAGCGAGGGAAGCAATCAGCCCCAGCATTTT.

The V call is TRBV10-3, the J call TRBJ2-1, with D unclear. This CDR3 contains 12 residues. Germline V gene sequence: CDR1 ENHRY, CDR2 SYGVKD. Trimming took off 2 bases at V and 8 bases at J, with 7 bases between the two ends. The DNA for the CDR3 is TGTGCCATCAGTGAGGAGCCCCATGAGCAGTTCTTC. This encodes CAISEEPHEQFF.

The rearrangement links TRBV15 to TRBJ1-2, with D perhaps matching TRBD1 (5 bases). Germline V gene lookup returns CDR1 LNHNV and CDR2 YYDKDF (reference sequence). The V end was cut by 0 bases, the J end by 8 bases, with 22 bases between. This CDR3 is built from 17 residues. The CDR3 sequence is CATSRESSGTLAPGYTF. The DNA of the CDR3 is TGTGCCACCAGCAGAGAGAGTAGCGGGACCCTAGCCCCAGGCTACACCTTC.

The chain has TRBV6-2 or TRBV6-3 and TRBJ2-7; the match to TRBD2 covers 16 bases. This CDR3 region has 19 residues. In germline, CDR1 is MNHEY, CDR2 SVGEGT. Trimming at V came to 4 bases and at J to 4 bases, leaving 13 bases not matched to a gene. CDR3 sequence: CASSSTPGLAGGPSYEQYF. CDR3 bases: TGTGCCAGCAGTTCGACACCGGGACTAGCGGGAGGGCCAAGTTACGAGCAGTACTTC.

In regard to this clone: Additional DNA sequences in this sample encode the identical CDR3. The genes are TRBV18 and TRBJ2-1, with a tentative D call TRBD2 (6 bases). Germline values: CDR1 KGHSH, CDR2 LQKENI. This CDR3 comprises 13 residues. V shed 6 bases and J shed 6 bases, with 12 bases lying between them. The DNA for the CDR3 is TGTGCCAGCTCCCCGGGCGGGGTCAATGAGCAGTTCTTC. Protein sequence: CASSPGGVNEQFF.

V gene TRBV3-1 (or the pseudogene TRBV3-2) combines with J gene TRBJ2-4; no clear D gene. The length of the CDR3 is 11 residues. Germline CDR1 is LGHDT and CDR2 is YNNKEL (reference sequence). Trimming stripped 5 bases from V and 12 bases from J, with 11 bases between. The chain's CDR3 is CASSSNWHQYF. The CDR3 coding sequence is TGTGCCAGCAGCTCCAATTGGCATCAGTACTTC.

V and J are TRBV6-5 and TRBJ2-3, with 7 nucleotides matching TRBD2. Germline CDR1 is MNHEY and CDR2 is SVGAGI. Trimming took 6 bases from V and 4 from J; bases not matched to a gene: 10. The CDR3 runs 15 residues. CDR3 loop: CASSRGTNSPDTQYF. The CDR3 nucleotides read TGTGCCAGCAGCCGAGGGACTAACAGCCCAGATACGCAGTATTTT.

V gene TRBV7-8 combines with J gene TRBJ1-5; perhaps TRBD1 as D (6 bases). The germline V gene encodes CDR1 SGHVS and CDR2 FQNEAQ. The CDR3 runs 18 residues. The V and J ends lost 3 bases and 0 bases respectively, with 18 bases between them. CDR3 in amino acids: CASSFDSGQRYSNQPQHF. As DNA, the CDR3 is TGTGCCAGCAGCTTCGACTCTGGACAGCGATATAGCAATCAGCCCCAGCATTTT.